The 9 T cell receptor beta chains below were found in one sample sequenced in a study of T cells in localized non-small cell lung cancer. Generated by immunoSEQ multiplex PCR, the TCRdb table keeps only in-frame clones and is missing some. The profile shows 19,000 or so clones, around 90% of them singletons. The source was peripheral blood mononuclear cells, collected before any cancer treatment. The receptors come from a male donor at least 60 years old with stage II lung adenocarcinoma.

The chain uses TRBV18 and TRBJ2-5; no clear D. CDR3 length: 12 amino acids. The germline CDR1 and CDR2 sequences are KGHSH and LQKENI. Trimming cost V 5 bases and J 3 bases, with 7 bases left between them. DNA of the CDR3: TGTGCCAGCTCAAGTCTAAAAGAGACCCAGTACTTC. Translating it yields CASSSLKETQYF.

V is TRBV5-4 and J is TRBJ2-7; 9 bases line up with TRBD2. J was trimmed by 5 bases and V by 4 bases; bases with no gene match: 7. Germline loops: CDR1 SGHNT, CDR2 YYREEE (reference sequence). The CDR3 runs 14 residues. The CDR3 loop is CASSRSGSRNEQYF. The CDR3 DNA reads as TGTGCCAGCAGCCGTAGCGGGAGCCGTAACGAGCAGTACTTC.

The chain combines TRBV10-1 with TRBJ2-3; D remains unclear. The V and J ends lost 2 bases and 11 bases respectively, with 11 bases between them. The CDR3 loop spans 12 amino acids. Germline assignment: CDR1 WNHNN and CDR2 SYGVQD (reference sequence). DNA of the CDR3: TGCGCCAGCAGTGAGACGACCTACCAGCAGTATTTT. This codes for CASSETTYQQYF.

CDR3 region: CASSPLSGTGVNQPQHF. Here the CDR3 DNA reads TGTGCCAGCAGCCCCTTATCCGGGACAGGGGTAAATCAGCCCCAGCATTTT. This chain uses TRBV7-2 with TRBJ1-5; TRBD1 aligns across 10 bases. The CDR3 spans 17 residues. Trimming took 5 bases from V and 4 from J; bases not matched to a gene: 11. Germline CDR1 reads SGHTA; CDR2 reads FQGNSA.

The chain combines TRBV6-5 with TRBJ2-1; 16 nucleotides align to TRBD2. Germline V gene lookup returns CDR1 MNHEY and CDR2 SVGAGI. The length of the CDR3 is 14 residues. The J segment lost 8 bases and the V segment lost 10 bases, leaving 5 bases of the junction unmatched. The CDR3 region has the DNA TGTGCCACAACCGGGACTAGCGGGAGGGATGAGCAGTTCTTC. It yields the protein CATTGTSGRDEQFF.

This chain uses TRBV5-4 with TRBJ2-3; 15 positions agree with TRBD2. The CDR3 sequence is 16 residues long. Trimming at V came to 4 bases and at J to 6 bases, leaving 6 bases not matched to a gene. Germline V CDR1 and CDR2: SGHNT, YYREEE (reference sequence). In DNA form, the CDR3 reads TGTGCCAGCAGCCGGACTAGCGGGAGGGTCCCCGATACGCAGTATTTT. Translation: CASSRTSGRVPDTQYF.

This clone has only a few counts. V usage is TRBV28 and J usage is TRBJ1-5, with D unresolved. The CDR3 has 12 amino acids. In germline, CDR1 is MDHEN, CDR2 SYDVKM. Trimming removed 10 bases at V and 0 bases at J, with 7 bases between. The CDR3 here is CATGNSNQPQHF. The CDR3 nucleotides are TGTGCCACGGGGAATAGCAATCAGCCCCAGCATTTT.

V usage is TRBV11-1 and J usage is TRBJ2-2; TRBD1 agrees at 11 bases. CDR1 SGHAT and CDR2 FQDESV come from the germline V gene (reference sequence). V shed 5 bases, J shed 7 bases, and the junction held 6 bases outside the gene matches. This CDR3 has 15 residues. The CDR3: CASSPGQGAGGELFF. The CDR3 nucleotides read TGTGCCAGCAGCCCTGGACAGGGGGCTGGCGGGGAGCTGTTTTTT.

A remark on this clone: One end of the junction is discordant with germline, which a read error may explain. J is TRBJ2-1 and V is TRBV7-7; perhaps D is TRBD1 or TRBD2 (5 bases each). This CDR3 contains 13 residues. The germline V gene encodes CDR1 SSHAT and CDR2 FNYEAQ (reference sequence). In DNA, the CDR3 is TGTGCTAGCAGCCTGGGACCTTACAATGAGCAGTTCTTC. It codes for CASSLGPYNEQFF.